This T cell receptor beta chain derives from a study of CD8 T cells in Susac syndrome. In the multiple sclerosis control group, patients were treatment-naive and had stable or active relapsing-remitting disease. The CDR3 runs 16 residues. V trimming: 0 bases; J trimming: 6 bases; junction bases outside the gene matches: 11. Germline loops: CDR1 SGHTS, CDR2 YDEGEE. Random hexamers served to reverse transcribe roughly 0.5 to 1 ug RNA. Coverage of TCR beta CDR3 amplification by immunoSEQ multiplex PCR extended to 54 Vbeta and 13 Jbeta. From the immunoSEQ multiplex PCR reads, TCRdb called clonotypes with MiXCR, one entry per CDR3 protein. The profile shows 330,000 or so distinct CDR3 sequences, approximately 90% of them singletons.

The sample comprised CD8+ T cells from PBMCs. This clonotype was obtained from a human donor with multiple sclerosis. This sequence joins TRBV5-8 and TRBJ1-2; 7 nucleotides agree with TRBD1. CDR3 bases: TGTGCCAGCAGCTTGGTGGCAGGGGGACTTCACGATGGCTACACCTTC. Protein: CASSLVAGGLHDGYTF.